Below, 12 T cell receptor beta chains from the same sample are listed, as sequenced in a study of cytomegalovirus exposure and HLA in healthy donors (dated 2017 in TCRdb). Library preparation used the immunoSEQ multiplex PCR assay. Not all clones reach the TCRdb copy of this immuneACCESS table, which keeps in-frame sequences only. Checked studies attribute under half of the gap to unresolved V genes and leave the rest unexplained. The sample has about 100,000 clones on record, approximately 94% of them singletons. Together, the top ten hold roughly 0.67% of the sample. The sample taken for sequencing was PBMCs. The receptors shown here come from a woman under 30 in good health and CMV-seronegative.

The chain recombines TRBV4-1 with TRBJ2-7; 9 bases agree with TRBD1. V lost 0 bases, J lost 3 bases, and 3 bases stayed unmatched. Germline assignment: CDR1 MGHRA and CDR2 YSYEKL. The CDR3 runs 15 residues. CDR3 region: CASSQEGQGFYEQYF. CDR3 coding DNA: TGCGCCAGCAGCCAAGAAGGACAGGGGTTCTACGAGCAGTACTTC.

The chain has TRBV20-1 and TRBJ1-2; D unresolved. Germline CDR1 reads DFQATT; CDR2 reads SNEGSKA (reference sequence). The germline V and J ends were trimmed by 5 bases and 2 bases, with 6 bases remaining between them. This CDR3 is 11 amino acids long. The CDR3 bases are TGCAGTGCTTTACGGAACTATGGCTACACCTTC. It translates to CSALRNYGYTF.

The chain employs TRBV2 and TRBJ1-1, with TRBD1 matching over 7 bases. The CDR3 has 15 residues. In germline, CDR1 is SNHLY, CDR2 FYNNEI. With 7 bases clipped from V and 1 base from J, the junction kept 9 bases outside the gene matches. CDR3 sequence (DNA): TGTGCCAGCATTCGAGAGACAGGGACGAACACTGAAGCTTTCTTT. This encodes CASIRETGTNTEAFF.

There are a few counts of this clone. CDR3 sequence reads: CSVRQGDTEAFF. The CDR3 nucleotides read TGCAGCGTGCGACAGGGGGATACTGAAGCTTTCTTT. The chain employs TRBV29-1 and TRBJ1-1; 9 positions agree with TRBD1. Germline V lookup: CDR1 SQVTM, CDR2 ANQGSEA. The CDR3 contains 12 residues. Trimming took 6 bases from V and 5 from J; bases not matched to a gene: 4.

The chain joins TRBV15 to TRBJ2-7, with 7 bases matching TRBD1. In germline, CDR1 is LNHNV, CDR2 YYDKDF (reference sequence). The CDR3 length is 14 residues. V gave up 1 base and J gave up 4 bases; unmatched junction bases: 4. The CDR3 nucleotides read TGTGCCACCAGCAGAGGCCGACAGGGTTACGAGCAGTACTTC. Translation gives CATSRGRQGYEQYF.

This clone was seen a single time. The chain carries TRBV5-5 and TRBJ1-1; TRBD1 agrees at 9 bases. Germline CDR1 is SGHKS and CDR2 is YYEKEE (reference sequence). The CDR3 length is 16 residues. The ends lost 4 bases at V and 3 bases at J; junction bases unmatched: 10. CDR3 loop: CASSKEQGAYDTEAFF. In DNA, the CDR3 is TGTGCCAGCAGCAAAGAACAGGGGGCGTATGACACTGAAGCTTTCTTT. Variable domain in full (rest from reference TRBV5-5 and TRBJ1-1): DAGVTQSPTHLIKTRGQQVTLRCSPISGHKSVSWYQQVLGQGPQFIFQYYEKEERGRGNFPDRFSARQFPNYSSELNVNALLLGDSALYLCASSKEQGAYDTEAFFGQGTRLTVV.

This chain uses TRBV4-1 with TRBJ2-1; no clear D. CDR1 and CDR2 from the germline V gene are MGHRA and YSYEKL. Trimming pared 8 bases from V and 0 bases from J, leaving 8 bases between. The CDR3 is 13 residues long. In DNA form, the CDR3 reads TGCGCCAGCGCGATGAGCTCCTACAATGAGCAGTTCTTC. Its translation: CASAMSSYNEQFF.

The rearrangement joins TRBV7-6 to TRBJ1-6; TRBD1 matches at 9 bases. The CDR3 extends over 15 amino acids. CDR1 and CDR2 from the germline V gene are SGHVS and FNYEAQ. J was trimmed by 9 bases and V by 1 base; bases with no gene match: 4. Here the CDR3 reads CASSLGTGEGSPLHF. The CDR3 DNA reads as TGTGCCAGCAGCTTAGGGACAGGGGAGGGTTCACCCCTCCACTTT. Supplemented by reference TRBV7-6 and TRBJ1-6, the full variable domain reads GAGVSQSPRYKVTKRGQDVALRCDPISGHVSLYWYRQALGQGPEFLTYFNYEAQQDKSGLPNDRFSAERPEGSISTLTIQRTEQRDSAMYRCASSLGTGEGSPLHFGNGTRLTVT.

The chain employs TRBV27 and TRBJ2-2; no reliable D call. There are 14 residues in the CDR3. The V end was cut by 4 bases, the J end by 5 bases, with 11 bases between. Per germline, CDR1 MNHEY and CDR2 SMNVEV (reference sequence). The chain's CDR3 is CASSSAILTGELFF. The CDR3 nucleotides read TGTGCCAGCAGTTCCGCCATCCTAACCGGGGAGCTGTTTTTT.

The V call is TRBV5-1, the J call TRBJ2-3; 7 bases match TRBD1. The junction had 4 bases not matched to a gene; V was cut back by 1 base and J by 2 bases. The length of the CDR3 is 15 residues. Per germline, CDR1 SGHRS and CDR2 YFSETQ. The CDR3 region has the DNA TGCGCCAGCAGCTTGATGACAGGGCACACAGATACGCAGTATTTT. It yields the protein CASSLMTGHTDTQYF.

The chain is built from TRBV13 and TRBJ2-7, with 7 bases fitting TRBD1. Germline V CDR1 and CDR2: PRHDT, FYEKMQ (reference sequence). There are 19 residues in the CDR3. Trimming took 5 bases from V and 0 from J; bases not matched to a gene: 19. The CDR3 here is CASSHSGGRIFTSSYEQYF. The CDR3 DNA follows: TGTGCCAGCAGCCACTCAGGGGGTCGTATATTTACAAGCTCCTACGAGCAGTACTTC.

This chain uses TRBV19 with TRBJ1-2, with D maybe TRBD1 (6 bases). The V end was cut by 4 bases, the J end by 3 bases, with 21 bases between. Germline V lookup: CDR1 LNHDA, CDR2 SQIVND (reference sequence). The CDR3 loop spans 17 amino acids. DNA for the CDR3: TGTGCCAGTAGTAAGCAGGGGATCCGGCAGAGGCACTATGGCTACACCTTC. Translated, it gives CASSKQGIRQRHYGYTF.